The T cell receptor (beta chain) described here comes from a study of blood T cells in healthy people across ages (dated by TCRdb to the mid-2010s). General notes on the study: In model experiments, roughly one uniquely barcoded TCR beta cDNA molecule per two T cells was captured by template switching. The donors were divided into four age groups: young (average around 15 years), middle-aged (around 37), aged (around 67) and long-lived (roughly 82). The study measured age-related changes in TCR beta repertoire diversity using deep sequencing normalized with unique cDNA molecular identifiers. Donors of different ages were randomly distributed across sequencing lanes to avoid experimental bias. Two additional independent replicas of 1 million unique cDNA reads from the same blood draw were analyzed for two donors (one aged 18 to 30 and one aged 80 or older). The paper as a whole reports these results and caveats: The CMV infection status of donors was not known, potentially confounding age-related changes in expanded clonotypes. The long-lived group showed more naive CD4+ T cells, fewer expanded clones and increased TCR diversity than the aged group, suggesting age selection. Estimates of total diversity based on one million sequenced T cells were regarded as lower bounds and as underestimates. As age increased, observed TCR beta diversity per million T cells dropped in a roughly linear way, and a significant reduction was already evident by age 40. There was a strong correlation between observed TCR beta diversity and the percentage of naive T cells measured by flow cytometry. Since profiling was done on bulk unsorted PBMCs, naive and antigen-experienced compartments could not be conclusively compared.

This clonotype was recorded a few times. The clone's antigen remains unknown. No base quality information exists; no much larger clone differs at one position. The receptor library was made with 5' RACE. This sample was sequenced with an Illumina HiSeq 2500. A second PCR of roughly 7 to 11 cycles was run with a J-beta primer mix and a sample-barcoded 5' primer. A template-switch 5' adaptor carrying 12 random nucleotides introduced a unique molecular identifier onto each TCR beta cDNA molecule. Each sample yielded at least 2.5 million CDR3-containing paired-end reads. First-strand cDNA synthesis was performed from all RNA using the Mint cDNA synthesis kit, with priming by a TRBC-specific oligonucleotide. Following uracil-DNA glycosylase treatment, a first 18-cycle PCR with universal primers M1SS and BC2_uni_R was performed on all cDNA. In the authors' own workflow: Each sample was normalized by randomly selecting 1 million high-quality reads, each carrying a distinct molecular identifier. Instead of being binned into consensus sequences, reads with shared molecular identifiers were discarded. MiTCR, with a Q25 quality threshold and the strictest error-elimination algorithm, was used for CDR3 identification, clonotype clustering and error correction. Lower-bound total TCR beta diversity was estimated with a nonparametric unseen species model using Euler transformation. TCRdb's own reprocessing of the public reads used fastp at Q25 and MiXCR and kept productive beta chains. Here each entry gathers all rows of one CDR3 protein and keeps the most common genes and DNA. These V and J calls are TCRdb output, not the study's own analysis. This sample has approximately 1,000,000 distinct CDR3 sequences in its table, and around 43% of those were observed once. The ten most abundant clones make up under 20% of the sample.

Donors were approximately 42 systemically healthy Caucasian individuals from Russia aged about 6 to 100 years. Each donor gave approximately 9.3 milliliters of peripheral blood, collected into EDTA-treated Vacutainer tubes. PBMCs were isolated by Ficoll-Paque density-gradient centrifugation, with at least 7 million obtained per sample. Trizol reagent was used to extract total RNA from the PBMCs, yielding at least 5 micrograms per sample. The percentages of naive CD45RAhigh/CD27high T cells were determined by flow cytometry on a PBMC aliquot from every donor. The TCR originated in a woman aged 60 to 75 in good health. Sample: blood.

The CDR3 region has the sequence CSAFLGSQETQYF. The DNA sequence is given as TGCAGTGCTTTCCTGGGGTCCCAAGAGACCCAGTACTTC. The V gene is TRBV20-1 and the J gene is TRBJ2-5; the D gene is not confidently resolved. Taken from cysteine to phenylalanine, the CDR3 has 13 residues. Kept here is only the CDR3 DNA, which spans 39 bases and is read in frame from base 1. CDR1 and CDR2 (DFQATT, SNEGSKA) derive from the germline V gene (reference sequence). Between the V and J ends, shortened by 5 bases and 1 base respectively, the junction contains 11 bases.